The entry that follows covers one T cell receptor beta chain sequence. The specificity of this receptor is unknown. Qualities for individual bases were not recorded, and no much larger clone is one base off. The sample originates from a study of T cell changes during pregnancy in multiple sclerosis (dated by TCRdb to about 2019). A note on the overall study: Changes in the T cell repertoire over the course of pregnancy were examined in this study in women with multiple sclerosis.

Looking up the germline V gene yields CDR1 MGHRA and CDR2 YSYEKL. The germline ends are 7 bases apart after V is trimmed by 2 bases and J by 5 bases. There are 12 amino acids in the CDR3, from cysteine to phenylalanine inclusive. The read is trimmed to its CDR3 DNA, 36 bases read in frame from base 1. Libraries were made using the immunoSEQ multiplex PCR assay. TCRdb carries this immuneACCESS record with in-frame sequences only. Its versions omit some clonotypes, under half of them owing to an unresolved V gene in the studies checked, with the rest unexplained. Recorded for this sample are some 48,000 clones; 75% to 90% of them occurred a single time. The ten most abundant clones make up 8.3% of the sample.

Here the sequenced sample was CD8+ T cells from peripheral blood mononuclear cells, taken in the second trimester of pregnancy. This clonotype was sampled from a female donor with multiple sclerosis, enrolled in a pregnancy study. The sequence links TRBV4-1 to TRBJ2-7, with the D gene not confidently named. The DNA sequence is TGCGCCAGCAGCCAAAGCGTGGACGAGCAGTACTTC. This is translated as CASSQSVDEQYF.